This TCR beta chain was documented in a study of T cell responses to AZD1222 COVID-19 vaccine. V lost 4 bases and J lost 4, with 13 bases in between. CDR3 length equals 15 residues. Germline CDR1 is MNHEY and CDR2 is SVGAGI. As regards this clone: The antigen is unknown.

TCRdb keeps only in-frame clones here, not all; method: immunoSEQ multiplex PCR. Here the sample spans approximately 170,000 clones, approximately 89% being singletons. Whole-study results and caveats: Nearly half of unique spike-specific TCRs reportedly avoided B.1.351 and B.1.1.7 mutated regions. The CD4 TCRs associated with vaccination extended across spike and predominated at 160-218 and 743-854.

The sequencing here drew on peripheral blood, taken on day 0 of AZD1222 vaccination. The TCR comes from an adult in good health. The chain carries TRBV6-5 and TRBJ1-4, with a weak D call TRBD1 (5 bases). CDR3 nucleotides: TGTGCCAGCAGTTTTGGGAGCGGGGGTAATGAAAAACTGTTTTTT. Its translation is CASSFGSGGNEKLFF.